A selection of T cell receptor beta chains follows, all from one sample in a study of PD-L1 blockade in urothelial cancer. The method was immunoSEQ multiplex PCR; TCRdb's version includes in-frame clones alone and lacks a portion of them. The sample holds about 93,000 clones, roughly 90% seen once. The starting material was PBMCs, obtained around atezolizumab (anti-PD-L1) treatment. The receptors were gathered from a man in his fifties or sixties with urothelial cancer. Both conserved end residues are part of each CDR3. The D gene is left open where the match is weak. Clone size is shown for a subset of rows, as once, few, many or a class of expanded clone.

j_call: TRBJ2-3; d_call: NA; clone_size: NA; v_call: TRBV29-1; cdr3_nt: TGCAGCGTTGAAGGTCCCTCAGATACGCAGTATTTT; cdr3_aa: CSVEGPSDTQYF
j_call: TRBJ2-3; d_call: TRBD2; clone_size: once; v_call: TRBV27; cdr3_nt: TGTGCCAGCAGTCCCTTACTAGCGGCTACCACAGATACGCAGTATTTT; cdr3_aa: CASSPLLAATTDTQYF
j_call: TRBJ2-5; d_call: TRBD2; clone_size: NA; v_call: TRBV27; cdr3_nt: TGTGCCAGCAGTCTGGGACTAGCGGGGCCAGAGACCCAGTACTTC; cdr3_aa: CASSLGLAGPETQYF
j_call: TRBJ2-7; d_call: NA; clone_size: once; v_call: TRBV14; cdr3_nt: TGTGCCAGCAGCCAAGATTTAGCCACCGAGCAGTACTTC; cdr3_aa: CASSQDLATEQYF
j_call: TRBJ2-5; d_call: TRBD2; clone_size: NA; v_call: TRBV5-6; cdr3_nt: TGTGCCAGCAGCTCGGGACTAGCGTTTCAAGAGACCCAGTACTTC; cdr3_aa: CASSSGLAFQETQYF
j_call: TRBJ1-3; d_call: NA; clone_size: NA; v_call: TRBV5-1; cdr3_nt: TGCGCCAGCAGCGAACAAGTCTCTGGAAACACCATATATTTT; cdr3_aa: CASSEQVSGNTIYF
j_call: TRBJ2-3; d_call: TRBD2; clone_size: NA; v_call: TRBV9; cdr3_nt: TGTGCCAGCAGCTCTAGCGGGACGCGAACAGATACGCAGTATTTT; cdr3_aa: CASSSSGTRTDTQYF
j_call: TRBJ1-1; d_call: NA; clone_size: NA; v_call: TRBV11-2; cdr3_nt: TGTGCCAGCTCTGTCGGGAGGAACACTGAAGCTTTCTTT; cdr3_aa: CASSVGRNTEAFF
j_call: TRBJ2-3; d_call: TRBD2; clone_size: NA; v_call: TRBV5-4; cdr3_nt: TGTGCCAGCAGCTCAAGACAAGGACTAGCGGGGGGGGATACGCAGTATTTT; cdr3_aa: CASSSRQGLAGGDTQYF
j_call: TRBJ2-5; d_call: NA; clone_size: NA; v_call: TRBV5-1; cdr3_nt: TGCGCCAGCAGCCAAACACAAGAGACCCAGTACTTC; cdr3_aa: CASSQTQETQYF
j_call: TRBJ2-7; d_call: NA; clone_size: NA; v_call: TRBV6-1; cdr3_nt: TGTGCCCCCCAGGGGCCCCTCTCCTCCTACGAGCAGTACTTC; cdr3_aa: CAPQGPLSSYEQYF
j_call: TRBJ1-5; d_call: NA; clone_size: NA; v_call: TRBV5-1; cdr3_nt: TGCGCCAGCAGCTTGGAAGGGGCGCTGGATCAGCCCCAGCATTTT; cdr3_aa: CASSLEGALDQPQHF
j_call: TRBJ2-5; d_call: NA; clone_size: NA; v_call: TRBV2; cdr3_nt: TGTGCCAGCACCCCAGGGGGGTTTTTGTACTTC; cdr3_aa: CASTPGGFLYF
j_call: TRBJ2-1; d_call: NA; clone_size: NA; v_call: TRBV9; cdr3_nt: TGTGCCAGCAGCGTATATGAGGGGGTAGTTGGCAATGAGCAGTTCTTC; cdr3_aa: CASSVYEGVVGNEQFF
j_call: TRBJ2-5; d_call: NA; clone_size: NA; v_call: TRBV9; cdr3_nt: TGTGCCAGCAGCGAGTCCGGGACATCGGGGAGGGACCAGTACTTC; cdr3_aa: CASSESGTSGRDQYF
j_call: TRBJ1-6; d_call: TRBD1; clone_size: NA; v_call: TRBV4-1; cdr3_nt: TGCGCCAGCAGCCGGGCAGGGGGCGAGGTTTCACCCCTCCACTTT; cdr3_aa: CASSRAGGEVSPLHF
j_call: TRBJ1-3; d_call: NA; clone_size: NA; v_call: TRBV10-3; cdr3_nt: TGTGCCATCAGTGGGACTGTGGAGGACACCATATATTTT; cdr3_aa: CAISGTVEDTIYF
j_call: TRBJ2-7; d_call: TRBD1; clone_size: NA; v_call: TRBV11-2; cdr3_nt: TGTGCCAGCAGCTTACGACAGGGGACTGGCGAGCAGTACTTC; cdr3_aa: CASSLRQGTGEQYF
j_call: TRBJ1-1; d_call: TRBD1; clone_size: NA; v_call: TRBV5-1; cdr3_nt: TGCGCCAGCAGCTCAACTTATACAGGGGCCCCTGAAGCTTTCTTT; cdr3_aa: CASSSTYTGAPEAFF
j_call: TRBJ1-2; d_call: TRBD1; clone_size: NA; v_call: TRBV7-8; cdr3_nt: TGTGCCAGCAGCTTGCGGGGACAGGGGGTATTAGGGTATGGCTACACCTTC; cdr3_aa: CASSLRGQGVLGYGYTF
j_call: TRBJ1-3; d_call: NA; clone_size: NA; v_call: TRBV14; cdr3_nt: TGTGCCAGCAGTAGAAGCGGTTCTGGAAACACCATATATTTT; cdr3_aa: CASSRSGSGNTIYF
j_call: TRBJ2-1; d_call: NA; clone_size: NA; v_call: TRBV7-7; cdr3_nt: TGTGCCAGCTCTTTATACGGGGGATCCTACAATGAGCAGTTCTTC; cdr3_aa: CASSLYGGSYNEQFF
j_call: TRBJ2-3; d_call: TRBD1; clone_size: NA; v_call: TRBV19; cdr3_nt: TGTGCCAGTAAGTCCGACGGACAGGGCAGCACAGATACGCAGTATTTT; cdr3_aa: CASKSDGQGSTDTQYF
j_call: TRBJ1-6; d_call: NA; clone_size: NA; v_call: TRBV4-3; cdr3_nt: TGCGCCAGCAGCCAAGATGCGGACTATAATTCACCCCTCCACTTT; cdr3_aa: CASSQDADYNSPLHF
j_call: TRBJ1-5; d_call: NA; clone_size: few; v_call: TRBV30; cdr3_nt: TGTGCCTGGAGTGCTACAGGGCCAATTCAGCCCCAGCATTTT; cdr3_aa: CAWSATGPIQPQHF
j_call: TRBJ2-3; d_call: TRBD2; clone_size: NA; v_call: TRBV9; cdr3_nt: TGTGCCAGCAGCGTGAGTAGCGGGGGGGTACCAGATACGCAGTATTTT; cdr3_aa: CASSVSSGGVPDTQYF
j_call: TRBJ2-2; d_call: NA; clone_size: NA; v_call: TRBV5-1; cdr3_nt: TGCGCCAGCAGCCTGGGCCCTCAGGGGACCGGGGAGCTGTTTTTT; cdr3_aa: CASSLGPQGTGELFF
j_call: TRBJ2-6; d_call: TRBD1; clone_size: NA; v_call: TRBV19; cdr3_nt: TGTGCCAGTAGTATTGGGACAGGATACTCTGGGGCCAACGTCCTGACTTTC; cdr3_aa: CASSIGTGYSGANVLTF
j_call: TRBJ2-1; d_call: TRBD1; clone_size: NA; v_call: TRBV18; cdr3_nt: TGTGCCAGCTCCTCCGGGACAGGGGTCCCTGAGCAGTTCTTC; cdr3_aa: CASSSGTGVPEQFF
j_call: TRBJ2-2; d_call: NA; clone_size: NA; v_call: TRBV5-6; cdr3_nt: TGTGCCAGCAGCTTGGCCTGGCAGGGGAGTAGGACCGGGGAGCTGTTTTTT; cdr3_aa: CASSLAWQGSRTGELFF
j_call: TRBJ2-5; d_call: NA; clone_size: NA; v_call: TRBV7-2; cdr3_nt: TGTGCCAGCAGCTTGGGGGCGGCAGAGACCCAGTACTTC; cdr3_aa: CASSLGAAETQYF
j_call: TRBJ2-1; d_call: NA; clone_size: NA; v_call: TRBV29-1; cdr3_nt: TGCAGCGCCCTGACGGGTTACAATGAGCAGTTCTTC; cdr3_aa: CSALTGYNEQFF
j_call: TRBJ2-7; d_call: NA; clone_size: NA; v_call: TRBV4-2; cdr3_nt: TGTGCCAGCAGCCAAGATCAGGGATACGAGCAGTACTTC; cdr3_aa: CASSQDQGYEQYF
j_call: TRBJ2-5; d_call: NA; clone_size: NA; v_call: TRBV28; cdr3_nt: TGTGCCAGCAGAGACTACCGAGAGACCCAGTACTTC; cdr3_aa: CASRDYRETQYF
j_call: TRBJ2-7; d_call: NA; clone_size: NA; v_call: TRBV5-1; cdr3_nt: TGCGCCAGCAGCTTCGAGCGGACCTACGAGCAGTACTTC; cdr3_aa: CASSFERTYEQYF
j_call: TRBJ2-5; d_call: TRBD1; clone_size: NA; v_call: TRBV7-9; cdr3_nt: TGTGCCAGCAGCCCAAGGACAGGGCACGGAGAGACCCAGTACTTC; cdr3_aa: CASSPRTGHGETQYF
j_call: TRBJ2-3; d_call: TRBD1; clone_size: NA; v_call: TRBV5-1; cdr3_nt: TGCGCCAGCAGCTTGGCCCAGGGGGCGCTGGATACGCAGTATTTT; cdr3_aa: CASSLAQGALDTQYF
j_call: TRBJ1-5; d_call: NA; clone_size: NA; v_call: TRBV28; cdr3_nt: TGTGCCAGCAGCCCTTACCCCAGGGGCCGTGGGCCCCAGCATTTT; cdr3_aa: CASSPYPRGRGPQHF
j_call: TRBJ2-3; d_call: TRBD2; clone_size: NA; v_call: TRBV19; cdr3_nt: TGTGCCAGTAGCCTCATAGCGGGAGGATCCTCAGATACGCAGTATTTT; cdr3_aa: CASSLIAGGSSDTQYF
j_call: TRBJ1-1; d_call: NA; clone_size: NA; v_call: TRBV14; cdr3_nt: TGTGCCAGCAGCCGCCTGGGGGCCCGTGAAGCTTTCTTT; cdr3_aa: CASSRLGAREAFF
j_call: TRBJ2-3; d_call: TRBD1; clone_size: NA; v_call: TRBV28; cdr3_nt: TGTACTACAGGGGGGCCAGATACGCAGTATTTT; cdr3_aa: CTTGGPDTQYF
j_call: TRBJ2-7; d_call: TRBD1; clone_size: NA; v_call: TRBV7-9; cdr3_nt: TGTGCCAGCAGCTCAACGGGGACAGACTACGAGCAGTACTTC; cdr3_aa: CASSSTGTDYEQYF
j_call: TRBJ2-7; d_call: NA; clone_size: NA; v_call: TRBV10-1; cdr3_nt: TGCGCCAGCAGCCCTGGGACAAACTACGAGCAGTACTTC; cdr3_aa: CASSPGTNYEQYF
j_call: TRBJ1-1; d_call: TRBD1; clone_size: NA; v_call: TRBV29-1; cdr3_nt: TGCAGCGTCCGGACAGGGGGAATGAGCACTGAAGCTTTCTTT; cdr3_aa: CSVRTGGMSTEAFF
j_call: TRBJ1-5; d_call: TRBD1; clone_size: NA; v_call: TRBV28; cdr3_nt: TGTGCCAGCAGCGGGTCTGGCAGGGGGGCCAATCAGCCCCAGCATTTT; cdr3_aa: CASSGSGRGANQPQHF
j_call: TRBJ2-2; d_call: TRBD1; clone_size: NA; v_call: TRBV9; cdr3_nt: TGTGCCAGCAGCGTAGTTGAGGGGGCCCACACCGGGGAGCTGTTTTTT; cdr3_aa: CASSVVEGAHTGELFF
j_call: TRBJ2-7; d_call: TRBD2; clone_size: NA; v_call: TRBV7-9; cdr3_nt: TGTGCCAGCAGCTTAGGGCCGGGAGGGTTAGAGCAGTACTTC; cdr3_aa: CASSLGPGGLEQYF
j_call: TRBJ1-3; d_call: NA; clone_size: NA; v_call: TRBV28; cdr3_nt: TGTGCCAGATCCGCGGACAGCTCTGGAAACACCATATATTTT; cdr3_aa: CARSADSSGNTIYF
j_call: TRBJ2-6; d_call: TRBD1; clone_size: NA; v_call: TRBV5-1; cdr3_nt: TGCGCCAGCAGCGGACAGGGCTCTGGGGCCAACGTCCTGACTTTC; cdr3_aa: CASSGQGSGANVLTF
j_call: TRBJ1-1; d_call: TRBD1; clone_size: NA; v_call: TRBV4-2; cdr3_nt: TGTGCCAGCAGCCGCACGACAGGGCTAAACACTGAAGCTTTCTTT; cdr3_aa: CASSRTTGLNTEAFF
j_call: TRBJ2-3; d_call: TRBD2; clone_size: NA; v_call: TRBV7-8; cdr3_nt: TGTGCCAGCATTCTGCGGGGGGGCCAGGATACGCAGTATTTT; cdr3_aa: CASILRGGQDTQYF
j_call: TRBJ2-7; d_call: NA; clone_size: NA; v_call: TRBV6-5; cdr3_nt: TGTGCCAGCAGTGCAGGACTCTCCTACGAGCAGTACTTC; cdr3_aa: CASSAGLSYEQYF